Described below is a single T cell receptor beta chain sequence and its context. Sequencing used immunoSEQ multiplex PCR; TCRdb keeps in-frame clones, though not all of them. Among a few hundred thousand clones listed, about nine tenths were seen once. This record comes from a study of blood T cell repertoires in COVID-19. Across 20 to 25 US areas, participants ranged in age from about 18 to 100 years. Donors were grouped by their self-reported clinical history. What the recovered Cohort 3 donors had was two negative PCRs, clearance, or symptom resolution. V lost 3 bases and J lost 5, with 20 bases in between. Germline lookup yields CDR1 SGHRS and CDR2 YFSETQ. This CDR3 comprises 16 residues.

The sequence was obtained from a woman aged 50 to 65 who had recovered from COVID-19. The chain links TRBV5-1 to TRBJ2-5; TRBD1 might be the D (7 bases). The sample was PBMCs or T cells enriched from blood (not recorded which). The CDR3 nucleotides read TGCGCCAGCAGCTCGGGACAGTCGAAGGGGAGGGAGACCCAGTACTTC. Amino acid sequence: CASSSGQSKGRETQYF. The whole variable domain, filled in from reference TRBV5-1 and TRBJ2-5, reads KAGVTQTPRYLIKTRGQQVTLSCSPISGHRSVSWYQQTPGQGLQFLFEYFSETQRNKGNFPGRFSGRQFSNSRSEMNVSTLELGDSALYLCASSSGQSKGRETQYFGPGTRLLVL.